The 13 T cell receptor beta chains in this list originate from one sample, sequenced in a study of regulatory T cells in long-lasting Graves disease (dated by TCRdb to the early 2020s). The method was multiplex PCR. Sequencer: Illumina HiSeq 4000. To build TCR beta libraries, CDR3 regions were amplified by Arm-PCR using iRepertoire HTBI primers. TCRdb reworked the public reads: Q25 trimming with fastp, MiXCR clone assembly, productive beta chains retained. When rows share a CDR3 protein, they turn into one entry using the most common DNA and genes. Across this sample there are some 220,000 distinct CDR3 sequences, with roughly a fifth seen only once. The ten biggest clones cover approximately 12% of the sample. The time point label of this sample denotes: newly diagnosed GD, antithyroid drugs for less than 3 months. For both TCR sequencing and RNA sequencing, RNA was extracted from PBMCs in TRIzol.

These same data were also listed under a study on T cells in Graves' hyperthyroidism and ophthalmopathy.

Here the sequenced sample was peripheral blood mononuclear cells (PBMCs), taken at new diagnosis, from a patient treated with antithyroid drugs. The receptors here all came from a woman in her 30s with Graves disease. Donor details come from another sample of the same person, matched by shared clones.

The gene calls are TRBV7-2 and TRBJ2-7; D is uncertain. This CDR3 is built from 14 residues. Trimming removed 1 base from V and 6 bases from J, with 13 bases in between. Germline CDR1 SGHTA, CDR2 FQGNSA. Written as DNA, the CDR3 is TGTGCCAGCAGCTTAGGGGCAGGAACATGCGAGCAGTACTTC. Amino acids: CASSLGAGTCEQYF.

This clonotype came up a few times. This rearrangement joins TRBV4-1 to TRBJ1-2, with D possibly being TRBD1 (5 bases). Per germline, CDR1 MGHRA and CDR2 YSYEKL. Trimming pared 0 bases from V and 4 bases from J, leaving 12 bases between. This CDR3 comprises 15 residues. CDR3 amino acids: CASSQDAGSSYGYTF. CDR3 in DNA: TGCGCCAGCAGCCAAGACGCAGGGTCCTCCTATGGCTACACCTTC.

The sample holds many counts of this clonotype. The CDR3 bases are TGTGCCAGCAGGCAAGGGGATGAGCAGTTCTTC. Its translation is CASRQGDEQFF. The chain recombines TRBV2 with TRBJ2-1; a possible D gene is TRBD1 (5 bases). V was pared by 6 bases and J by 8 bases, with 8 bases between. This CDR3 is built from 11 residues. CDR1 and CDR2 from the germline V gene are SNHLY and FYNNEI.

The V gene is TRBV12-3 or TRBV12-4, the J gene TRBJ2-7; D tentatively fits TRBD1 or TRBD2 (5 bases each). The CDR3 has 12 residues. The V end was cut by 10 bases, the J end by 3 bases, with 13 bases between. The CDR3 DNA follows: TGTGCCATCACTCGGGGCAGCTACGAGCAGTACTTC. Protein: CAITRGSYEQYF.

This clonotype was detected many times. The chain joins TRBV27 to TRBJ2-1; maybe TRBD1 (7 bases). This CDR3 spans 15 amino acids. V shed 7 bases and J shed 6 bases, with 19 bases lying between them. CDR1 is MNHEY, CDR2 SMNVEV, per germline (reference sequence). The CDR3 sequence: CASTSRGTALNEQFF. The CDR3 DNA reads as TGTGCCAGCACCTCCCGCGGGACAGCTCTCAATGAGCAGTTCTTC.

The V gene is TRBV20-1, the J gene TRBJ2-7; TRBD1 matches at 7 bases. CDR3 length equals 14 residues. V was clipped by 6 bases and J by 3 bases; unmatched bases: 11. Germline V gene lookup returns CDR1 DFQATT and CDR2 SNEGSKA (reference sequence). CDR3 nucleotide sequence: TGCAGTGCCCTGCCCGGGACAGCCAGCTACGAGCAGTACTTC. It specifies CSALPGTASYEQYF.

This clonotype has just a few counts. CDR3 in DNA: TGTGCCAGTAGCCCCGGGGTCTCCTACAATGAGCAGTTCTTC. Residues: CASSPGVSYNEQFF. This chain uses TRBV19 with TRBJ2-1; D is perhaps TRBD2 (5 bases). V was shortened by 6 bases and J by 0 bases, with 9 bases between the two germline ends. Germline lookup yields CDR1 LNHDA and CDR2 SQIVND (reference sequence). CDR3 size: 14 residues.

This clonotype was detected many times. This rearrangement joins TRBV13 to TRBJ2-1; 11 positions match TRBD2. The V gene end was trimmed by 3 bases and the J gene end by 5 bases; junction bases not matched to a gene: 9. Per germline, CDR1 PRHDT and CDR2 FYEKMQ (reference sequence). The CDR3 sequence is 17 residues long. In nucleotides, the CDR3 is TGTGCCAGCAGCTTTGACCCTAGCGGGGGGTACGACAATGAGCAGTTCTTC. Amino acids: CASSFDPSGGYDNEQFF. The full variable domain, its missing parts supplied by reference TRBV13 and TRBJ2-1, is AAGVIQSPRHLIKEKRETATLKCYPIPRHDTVYWYQQGPGQDPQFLISFYEKMQSDKGSIPDRFSAQQFSDYHSELNMSSLELGDSALYFCASSFDPSGGYDNEQFFGPGTRLTVL.

The rearrangement uses TRBV27 and TRBJ2-7; D might be TRBD2 (6 bases). Per the germline V gene, CDR1 is MNHEY and CDR2 is SMNVEV (reference sequence). V shed 3 bases and J shed 3 bases, with 15 bases lying between them. The CDR3 runs 15 residues. In DNA, the CDR3 is TGTGCCAGCAGTTTTTCCCTTTGGGGGGACTACGAGCAGTACTTC. Its translation is CASSFSLWGDYEQYF.

This clonotype was counted at least ten times. The rearrangement joins TRBV28 to TRBJ2-7; 7 nucleotides line up with TRBD1. The CDR3 covers 15 residues. Losses at the gene ends were 6 bases for V and 4 bases for J; bases not matched to a gene: 12. Per germline, CDR1 MDHEN and CDR2 SYDVKM. CDR3 in DNA: TGTGCCAGCAGCTCGGTTTTAGGGACAGAGTACGAGCAGTACTTC. This translates into CASSSVLGTEYEQYF.

This chain links TRBV28 with TRBJ1-2; weak D call: TRBD1 (6 bases). Germline V gene sequence: CDR1 MDHEN, CDR2 SYDVKM. The CDR3 totals 17 residues. Between the trimmed V and J ends, which lost 1 base and 4 bases, there was a span of 19 bases. The CDR3 region is CASSLFGRLGAGYGYTF. For the CDR3, the DNA is TGTGCCAGCAGTTTATTCGGGAGGTTGGGGGCCGGCTATGGCTACACCTTC.

This clonotype was seen many times. The chain has TRBV7-2 and TRBJ2-1; D is undetermined. CDR1 is SGHTA and CDR2 is FQGNSA in the germline V gene. CDR3 length: 15 residues. V lost 1 base and J lost 4, with 11 bases in between. The CDR3: CASSLGVTVYNEQFF. The CDR3 DNA reads as TGTGCCAGCAGCTTAGGTGTGACTGTATACAATGAGCAGTTCTTC.

This clonotype has a count of ten or more. The chain employs TRBV12-3 or TRBV12-4 and TRBJ2-2; D unresolved. V shed 7 bases and J shed 7 bases, with 19 bases lying between them. This CDR3 is built from 15 residues. The CDR3, as DNA: TGTGCCAGCATCTGGATGACGAAAGGCATCGGGGAGCTGTTTTTT. The encoded protein is CASIWMTKGIGELFF.